The 24 T cell receptor beta chains below come from one sample, sequenced in a study of blood T cell repertoires in COVID-19. This table comes from immunoSEQ multiplex PCR, and its TCRdb copy is limited to in-frame clones, with some not included. The data hold roughly 97,000 clones, with 82% observed a single time. The material sequenced was peripheral blood. Source of these receptors: a man in his 70s with acute or convalescent COVID-19.

This clone appeared a single time. V gene TRBV5-8 combines with J gene TRBJ1-5; a possible D gene is TRBD1 (6 bases). The V end lost 4 bases, the J end lost 5 bases, and 19 bases lay between the germline ends. CDR3 length: 16 residues. The germline V gene encodes CDR1 SGHTS and CDR2 YDEGEE. The CDR3 here is CASSQVLARGHQPQHF. DNA of the CDR3: TGTGCCAGCAGCCAGGTGTTGGCCAGGGGCCATCAGCCCCAGCATTTT.

The rearrangement uses TRBV28 and TRBJ2-7, with D tentatively TRBD1 (5 bases). This CDR3 contains 13 residues. V gave up 7 bases and J gave up 4 bases, with 14 bases separating them. The germline CDR1 and CDR2 sequences are MDHEN and SYDVKM. The CDR3 loop reads CASTVTDRYEQYF. The CDR3 DNA follows: TGTGCCAGCACAGTGACAGACCGGTACGAGCAGTACTTC.

The rearrangement links TRBV9 to TRBJ2-2; TRBD2 might be the D (6 bases). Germline assignment: CDR1 SGDLS and CDR2 YYNGEE. This CDR3 contains 17 residues. Trimming took 0 bases from V and 0 from J, leaving 12 bases between them. The CDR3 coding sequence is TGTGCCAGCAGCGTAGTTCCGCGGGGCGCGAACACCGGGGAGCTGTTTTTT. Translation: CASSVVPRGANTGELFF.

V is TRBV9 and J is TRBJ2-5; TRBD2 agrees at 8 bases. The ends lost 0 bases at V and 5 bases at J; junction bases unmatched: 6. The CDR3 is 15 amino acids. CDR1 is SGDLS, CDR2 YYNGEE, per germline. The CDR3, as DNA: TGTGCCAGCAGCGTAGAGGTCGGGAGGGTGGAGACCCAGTACTTC. Encoded protein: CASSVEVGRVETQYF.

The gene calls are TRBV7-2 and TRBJ2-7; the match to TRBD1 covers 8 bases. V lost 1 base and J lost 2; bases outside the gene matches: 7. CDR1 and CDR2 from the germline V gene are SGHTA and FQGNSA. The CDR3 has 16 residues. This CDR3 reads CASSLEGQGFTYEQYF. CDR3 bases: TGTGCCAGCAGCTTAGAAGGACAGGGATTCACCTACGAGCAGTACTTC.

The rearrangement joins TRBV9 to TRBJ2-5; tentative D call: TRBD1 (5 bases). The CDR3 is made up of 14 amino acids. Germline V gene sequence: CDR1 SGDLS, CDR2 YYNGEE. V was shortened by 0 bases and J by 2 bases, with 8 bases between the two germline ends. CDR3 in amino acids: CASSVVAGQETQYF. The CDR3 DNA reads as TGTGCCAGCAGCGTAGTAGCAGGGCAAGAGACCCAGTACTTC.

The rearrangement joins TRBV30 to TRBJ2-2; D is perhaps TRBD2 (5 bases). V was clipped by 4 bases and J by 5 bases, with 14 bases between them. The length of the CDR3 is 14 residues. The germline gives CDR1 GTSNPN, CDR2 SVGIG (reference sequence). The CDR3 sequence is CAWTSGSLTGELFF. The CDR3 nucleotides are TGTGCCTGGACCAGTGGGAGTTTAACCGGGGAGCTGTTTTTT. Variable domain in full (rest from reference TRBV30 and TRBJ2-2): SQTIHQWPATLVQPVGSPLSLECTVEGTSNPNLYWYRQAAGRGLQLLFYSVGIGQISSEVPQNLSASRPQDRQFILSSKKLLLSDSGFYLCAWTSGSLTGELFFGEGSRLTVL.

This clone came up once. This sample includes further DNA sequences coding for the same CDR3. V and J are TRBV28 and TRBJ2-7; no clear D gene. Trimming took 5 bases from V and 4 from J, leaving 6 bases between them. The CDR3 contains 11 residues. Per germline, CDR1 MDHEN and CDR2 SYDVKM. CDR3 nucleotides: TGTGCCAGCAGTCTTAGATACGAGCAGTACTTC. Amino acids: CASSLRYEQYF.

This clone has more than one count but fewer than ten. The chain's CDR3 is CATSEGGREKLFF. CDR3 bases: TGTGCCACCAGCGAGGGGGGGCGCGAAAAACTGTTTTTT. The V and J genes are TRBV15 and TRBJ1-4; a possible D gene is TRBD1 (6 bases). Germline V CDR1 and CDR2: LNHNV, YYDKDF (reference sequence). The CDR3 has 13 residues. Trimming took 5 bases from V and 8 from J, leaving 12 bases between them.

This chain uses TRBV15 with TRBJ1-1; maybe TRBD1 (6 bases). The CDR3 covers 16 residues. Trimming shortened V by 0 bases and J by 0 bases, and 11 bases separated the two germline ends. Germline CDR1 LNHNV, CDR2 YYDKDF (reference sequence). CDR3 coding DNA: TGTGCCACCAGCAGAGATTCTTGGACAGTGAACACTGAAGCTTTCTTT. Its protein is CATSRDSWTVNTEAFF. Full variable domain (outside the CDR3, taken from reference TRBV15 and TRBJ1-1): DAMVIQNPRYQVTQFGKPVTLSCSQTLNHNVMYWYQQKSSQAPKLLFHYYDKDFNNEADTPDNFQSRRPNTSFCFLDIRSPGLGDTAMYLCATSRDSWTVNTEAFFGQGTRLTVV.

This sequence joins TRBV18 and TRBJ2-7, with 7 bases aligning to TRBD2. V gave up 1 base and J gave up 5 bases; unmatched junction bases: 8. The CDR3 has 15 amino acids. In germline, CDR1 is KGHSH, CDR2 LQKENI. CDR3 loop: CASSPLGQGGNEQYF. CDR3 nucleotide sequence: TGTGCCAGCTCACCACTGGGTCAGGGAGGGAACGAGCAGTACTTC.

J is TRBJ2-1 and V is TRBV20-1; D might be TRBD2 (5 bases). The CDR3 is 15 residues long. V gave up 3 bases and J gave up 5 bases, with 17 bases separating them. Germline CDR1 DFQATT, CDR2 SNEGSKA (reference sequence). The CDR3 region has the DNA TGCAGTGCTAGTTGGGTCCGGGGTCGGAACAATGAGCAGTTCTTC. This codes for CSASWVRGRNNEQFF.

This clone showed up just a few times. The V and J genes are TRBV7-2 and TRBJ2-1, with D possibly TRBD2 on 5 matching bases. Trimming shortened V by 6 bases and J by 4 bases, and 16 bases separated the two germline ends. The CDR3 contains 15 residues. The germline V gene encodes CDR1 SGHTA and CDR2 FQGNSA. CDR3 DNA sequence: TGTGCCAGCAGACTAACACACGGGGTATACAATGAGCAGTTCTTC. Its translation is CASRLTHGVYNEQFF.

This chain links TRBV18 with TRBJ2-1, with D possibly matching TRBD2 (5 bases). V was trimmed by 3 bases and J by 5 bases, leaving 11 bases between them. CDR3 length equals 14 residues. Germline CDR1 and CDR2: KGHSH and LQKENI. The CDR3 DNA follows: TGTGCCAGCTCACCCCCGGCTAGCAACAATGAGCAGTTCTTC. It specifies CASSPPASNNEQFF.

In regard to this clone: The same CDR3 can be traced to other DNA sequences in this sample. The chain uses TRBV9 and TRBJ1-1; D gene unclear. This CDR3 is 14 amino acids long. Trimming pared 0 bases from V and 0 bases from J, leaving 6 bases between. The germline V gene encodes CDR1 SGDLS and CDR2 YYNGEE. This CDR3 reads CASSVGQVNTEAFF. CDR3 nucleotides: TGTGCCAGCAGCGTAGGCCAGGTGAACACTGAAGCTTTCTTT.

This chain uses TRBV3-1 (or the pseudogene TRBV3-2) with TRBJ2-2; D possibly corresponds to TRBD2 (6 bases). V lost 5 bases and J lost 4, with 14 bases in between. Germline loops: CDR1 LGHDT, CDR2 YNNKEL (reference sequence). The CDR3 is 15 amino acids. This chain's CDR3 is CASSGGSRGTGELFF. CDR3 coding DNA: TGTGCCAGCAGCGGAGGGAGCCGGGGCACCGGGGAGCTGTTTTTT.

The genes are TRBV5-4 and TRBJ1-1, with 8 bases identical to TRBD1. Losses at the gene ends were 2 bases for V and 5 bases for J; bases not matched to a gene: 2. This CDR3 has 13 residues. CDR1 and CDR2 (germline): SGHNT, YYREEE (reference sequence). As DNA, the CDR3 is TGTGCCAGCAGCTTAGACAGGGGAACTGAAGCTTTCTTT. The encoded protein is CASSLDRGTEAFF.

The chain combines TRBV7-2 with TRBJ2-5, with a possible D match to TRBD2 (5 bases). CDR1 is SGHTA and CDR2 is FQGNSA in the germline V gene. There are 14 residues in the CDR3. V lost 4 bases to trimming and J lost 2 bases, with 11 bases between them. The CDR3 bases are TGTGCCAGCAGCTCGCGGCGGGCACAAGAGACCCAGTACTTC. It specifies CASSSRRAQETQYF.

In its sample, this clone was seen a few times. The rearrangement joins TRBV19 to TRBJ1-5; TRBD1 matches 8 bases. This CDR3 spans 13 amino acids. Looked up from germline, CDR1 is LNHDA and CDR2 is SQIVND (reference sequence). With V trimmed by 5 bases and J by 5 bases, 2 bases remained unmatched. CDR3 nucleotides: TGTGCCAGTAGTCCGACAGGGGATCAGCCCCAGCATTTT. It translates to CASSPTGDQPQHF. Variable domain in full (rest from reference TRBV19 and TRBJ1-5): DGGITQSPKYLFRKEGQNVTLSCEQNLNHDAMYWYRQDPGQGLRLIYYSQIVNDFQKGDIAEGYSVSREKKESFPLTVTSAQKNPTAFYLCASSPTGDQPQHFGDGTRLSIL.

The chain is built from TRBV5-4 and TRBJ1-6; D remains ambiguous. The CDR3 has 15 amino acids. V was trimmed by 4 bases and J by 5 bases, leaving 13 bases between them. The germline V gene has CDR1 SGHNT and CDR2 YYREEE (reference sequence). The DNA of the CDR3 is TGTGCCAGCAGCCGCGAAGGTCGGGATAATTCACCCCTCCACTTT. Its protein product is CASSREGRDNSPLHF.

The CDR3 coding sequence is TGTGCCAGCTCACCCCAGGGAGGGGGCACTGAAGCTTTCTTT. It encodes CASSPQGGGTEAFF. This chain connects TRBV18 to TRBJ1-1; D possibly corresponds to TRBD1 (6 bases). The CDR3 has 14 residues. The germline V and J ends were trimmed by 3 bases and 4 bases, with 12 bases remaining between them. Germline assignment: CDR1 KGHSH and CDR2 LQKENI.

This clone showed up just once. CDR3 sequence reads: CASSLSGGGPQHF. The CDR3 nucleotides read TGTGCCAGCAGCTTAAGCGGGGGTGGGCCCCAGCATTTT. This chain joins TRBV7-3 and TRBJ1-5; maybe TRBD1 (5 bases). V lost 1 base, J lost 9 bases, and 10 bases lay in between. Germline V gene sequence: CDR1 SGHTA, CDR2 FQGTGA. The CDR3 runs to 13 residues. The whole variable domain, filled in from reference TRBV7-3 and TRBJ1-5, reads GAGVSQTPSNKVTEKGKYVELRCDPISGHTALYWYRQSLGQGPEFLIYFQGTGAADDSGLPNDRFFAVRPEGSVSTLKIQRTERGDSAVYLCASSLSGGGPQHFGDGTRLSIL.

This clone was detected only a few times. J is TRBJ1-2 and V is TRBV5-1, with D maybe TRBD1 (6 bases). The germline gives CDR1 SGHRS, CDR2 YFSETQ. V dropped 1 base and J dropped 4 bases, with 17 bases sitting between them. The CDR3 is made up of 16 amino acids. CDR3 residues: CASSLSQQGNPYGYTF. The CDR3, as DNA: TGCGCCAGCAGCTTGTCCCAACAGGGAAATCCCTATGGCTACACCTTC.

The CDR3 spells CASSEASGSPAYEQYF. The CDR3 DNA follows: TGTGCCAGTAGCGAGGCATCGGGGTCCCCCGCCTACGAGCAGTACTTC. The chain is built from TRBV19 and TRBJ2-7; tentatively, D is TRBD2 (5 bases). This CDR3 contains 16 residues. V lost 6 bases, J lost 2 bases, and 20 bases lay in between. Looked up from germline, CDR1 is LNHDA and CDR2 is SQIVND (reference sequence).